A single sample is the source of the 15 T cell receptor beta chains below, sequenced in a study of human T cells and chemical hapten exposure. MiXCR was run by TCRdb on the RACE reads, yielding one entry per CDR3 protein. Found here are under 300,000 distinct CDR3 sequences, about 9% of them singletons; the top ten hold 2% to 2.5%. Time point defined: pre-sensitization, week 0. Described treatment: therapeutic diphenylcyclopropenone sensitization with weekly scalp DPC. The specimen comprised whole blood, sampled in connection with sensitization to the hapten diphenylcyclopropenone (DPC). These receptor sequences come from a woman aged 40 to 50 with alopecia areata. Some clones in this sample may be carry-over from other donors' samples.

The rearrangement links TRBV14 to TRBJ1-6, with a tentative D call TRBD1 (5 bases). The CDR3 consists of 17 residues. The V end lost 7 bases, the J end lost 0 bases, and 16 bases lay between the germline ends. Germline V gene lookup returns CDR1 SGHDN and CDR2 FVKESK. The CDR3 is CASNFVAGSSYNSPLHF. The CDR3 DNA reads as TGTGCCAGCAATTTCGTGGCAGGGAGCTCCTATAATTCACCCCTCCACTTT.

This clonotype was detected a few times. The chain is built from TRBV28 and TRBJ1-2; the match to TRBD1 covers 9 bases. From germline, CDR1 is MDHEN and CDR2 SYDVKM. The CDR3 loop spans 17 amino acids. Unmatched junction bases numbered 16, after V lost 6 bases and J lost 5 bases. The CDR3 region has the DNA TGTGCCAGCAGGCTAGAAGGGCGGGACAGGGTAACTTATGGCTACACCTTC. Its translation is CASRLEGRDRVTYGYTF.

The table lists this clonotype with a few counts. This chain joins TRBV12-3 or TRBV12-4 and TRBJ2-5, with 10 bases lining up with TRBD2. The length of the CDR3 is 15 residues. The V gene end was trimmed by 4 bases and the J gene end by 4 bases; junction bases not matched to a gene: 6. CDR3 coding DNA: TGTGCCAGCAGTTCACAAAGCGGGGGGGTAGAGACCCAGTACTTC. It encodes CASSSQSGGVETQYF.

This clonotype turned up a few times. The gene calls are TRBV7-2 and TRBJ1-3; TRBD1 matches 10 bases. V lost 5 bases and J lost 7; bases outside the gene matches: 11. Germline V gene lookup returns CDR1 SGHTA and CDR2 FQGNSA. This CDR3 region has 16 residues. In DNA form, the CDR3 reads TGTGCCAGCAGCCCCTCCGGGACAGGGGTCATTAACACCATATATTTT. It translates to CASSPSGTGVINTIYF.

The rearrangement links TRBV12-3 or TRBV12-4 to TRBJ2-2, with D possibly TRBD2 on 6 matching bases. CDR3 length: 15 amino acids. V dropped 6 bases and J dropped 3 bases, with 14 bases sitting between them. The CDR3 spells CASSAGGLYTGELFF. The CDR3 coding sequence is TGTGCCAGCAGCGCCGGAGGGCTGTACACCGGGGAGCTGTTTTTT.

This clonotype was found a few times. The chain joins TRBV5-1 to TRBJ1-2; D is unresolved. This CDR3 is 14 amino acids long. V was cut by 1 base and J by 1 base, with 8 bases left in between. Germline V gene sequence: CDR1 SGHRS, CDR2 YFSETQ. CDR3 sequence reads: CASSLQPGNYGYTF. The CDR3 bases are TGCGCCAGCAGCTTGCAACCGGGTAACTATGGCTACACCTTC.

This clonotype was detected only a few times. This rearrangement joins TRBV14 to TRBJ1-5; D unclear. V was pared by 1 base and J by 9 bases, with 10 bases between. Per the germline V gene, CDR1 is SGHDN and CDR2 is FVKESK. The CDR3 runs to 13 residues. The CDR3 protein is CASSQGRLGPQHF. Written as DNA, the CDR3 is TGTGCCAGCAGCCAAGGTCGGTTGGGGCCCCAGCATTTT.

This clonotype was seen a handful of times. The chain has TRBV10-3 and TRBJ2-1; tentatively, D is TRBD1 or TRBD2 (5 bases each). CDR3 size: 14 residues. Germline V gives CDR1 ENHRY, CDR2 SYGVKD. Trimming pared 0 bases from V and 4 bases from J, leaving 7 bases between. The chain's CDR3 is CAISESWGYNEQFF. CDR3 nucleotide sequence: TGTGCCATCAGTGAGTCCTGGGGGTACAATGAGCAGTTCTTC.

This rearrangement joins TRBV4-3 to TRBJ1-5, with D tentatively TRBD1 (6 bases). Germline assignment: CDR1 LGHNA and CDR2 YSLEER. The V end was cut by 4 bases, the J end by 9 bases, with 16 bases between. The CDR3 runs 14 residues. CDR3 bases: TGCGCCAGCAGCCCAATTCGGGGGCAGGGGCCCCAGCATTTT. It specifies CASSPIRGQGPQHF.

This clonotype was seen a few times. The chain joins TRBV7-6 to TRBJ2-3, with 12 bases lining up with TRBD2. The V gene's germline CDR1 is SGHVS and CDR2 FNYEAQ. This CDR3 is built from 17 residues. V dropped 2 bases and J dropped 2; count of bases not matched to a gene: 5. CDR3 sequence (DNA): TGTGCCAGCAGCTTAAGACTAGCGGGAGAGACCACAGATACGCAGTATTTT. Protein sequence: CASSLRLAGETTDTQYF.

V is TRBV20-1 and J is TRBJ2-2; 10 bases agree with TRBD2. The CDR3 runs 15 residues. The germline CDR1 and CDR2 sequences are DFQATT and SNEGSKA (reference sequence). Trimming took 5 bases from V and 0 from J; bases not matched to a gene: 3. The CDR3 nucleotides are TGCAGTGCTCGGACTAGCGGATCGAACACCGGGGAGCTGTTTTTT. It specifies CSARTSGSNTGELFF.

The rearrangement joins TRBV7-2 to TRBJ2-1, with D unclear. Trimming removed 6 bases from V and 3 bases from J, with 18 bases in between. This CDR3 contains 16 residues. Germline V gives CDR1 SGHTA, CDR2 FQGNSA. CDR3 residues: CASRSSPADHYNEQFF. Here the CDR3 DNA reads TGTGCCAGCAGGTCCTCCCCTGCGGACCACTACAATGAGCAGTTCTTC.

There are many counts of this clonotype. The V gene is TRBV6-2 or TRBV6-3, the J gene TRBJ1-1, with D uncertain. The germline V gene has CDR1 MNHEY and CDR2 SVGEGT. The CDR3 is 14 residues long. V lost 2 bases and J 4 bases, leaving 11 bases between the germline ends. Here the CDR3 reads CASSYRTVTTEAFF. The CDR3 DNA is TGTGCCAGCAGTTACCGCACAGTGACCACTGAAGCTTTCTTT.

This clonotype was seen a few times. The chain couples TRBV11-3 to TRBJ2-5; D is uncertain. This CDR3 contains 13 residues. Trimming left V 1 base short and J 5 bases short, with 8 bases between. Germline V gene data show CDR1 as SGHNT and CDR2 as YENEEA. The DNA of the CDR3 is TGTGCCAGCAGCTTAGGCCACCTGGAGACCCAGTACTTC. This translates into CASSLGHLETQYF.

The V call is TRBV29-1, the J call TRBJ2-3, with 7 bases that match TRBD1. In germline, CDR1 is SQVTM, CDR2 ANQGSEA. V was clipped by 2 bases and J by 5 bases; unmatched bases: 1. CDR3 length equals 12 residues. This CDR3 is CSVEQGVDTQYF. DNA for the CDR3: TGCAGCGTTGAACAGGGGGTAGATACGCAGTATTTT.